A selection of T cell receptor beta chains follows, all from one sample in a study of T cell responses to AZD1222 COVID-19 vaccine. The repertoire was sequenced with immunoSEQ multiplex PCR; TCRdb's copy has only in-frame clones and lacks some. The repertoire holds over 120,000 clones, almost 95% seen once, with roughly 3.5% in the top ten. The sample was peripheral blood, taken 28 days after the second AZD1222 dose. These receptors all come from an adult who received the AZD1222 COVID-19 vaccine. The CDR3 runs from the conserved cysteine through the conserved F or W. A D gene is named only where the DNA matches it firmly. Rows may omit the clone size; those that give it use once, few, many or a size class.

V gene	D gene	clone size	J gene	CDR3 protein	CDR3 DNA
TRBV2	.	.	TRBJ2-4	CASSEWGRRPDDIQYF	TGTGCCAGCAGTGAATGGGGTCGACGGCCCGATGACATTCAGTACTTC
TRBV28	TRBD1	.	TRBJ1-3	CASSLSSPGQTNSGNTIYF	TGTGCCAGCAGTTTGTCTTCTCCGGGACAGACAAATTCTGGAAACACCATATATTTT
TRBV7-2	.	.	TRBJ2-3	CASSFLGTDTQYF	TGTGCCAGCAGCTTCCTAGGCACAGATACGCAGTATTTT
TRBV4-1	TRBD1	.	TRBJ2-5	CASSQEGTGEAETQYF	TGCGCCAGCAGCCAAGAGGGGACAGGGGAGGCAGAGACCCAGTACTTC
TRBV5-4	TRBD2	.	TRBJ2-3	CASSSGLAGGADTQYF	TGTGCCAGCAGCTCCGGACTAGCGGGAGGAGCAGATACGCAGTATTTT
TRBV4-2	.	.	TRBJ1-1	CASSQDLKGNTEAFF	TGTGCCAGCAGCCAAGATCTAAAGGGCAACACTGAAGCTTTCTTT
TRBV7-6	.	.	TRBJ1-4	CASSLAEGTNEKLFF	TGTGCCAGCAGCTTAGCAGAGGGTACCAATGAAAAACTGTTTTTT
TRBV11-3	TRBD2	.	TRBJ2-3	CASSIGLASTDTQYF	TGTGCCAGCAGCATTGGACTAGCGAGTACAGATACGCAGTATTTT
TRBV7-2	TRBD1	.	TRBJ2-7	CGSKRDRGSYEQYF	TGTGGGAGCAAGAGGGACAGGGGGTCCTACGAGCAGTACTTC
TRBV18	.	few	TRBJ1-5	CASSGKGGAGNQPQHF	TGTGCCAGCTCCGGAAAGGGGGGGGCTGGCAATCAGCCCCAGCATTTT